Here is one T cell receptor (beta chain) with its context. This sample was included in a study of cytomegalovirus exposure and HLA in healthy donors. The primer mix had 60 Vbeta and 13 Jbeta primers. Repertoires were generated with immunoSEQ multiplex PCR, while TCRdb's copy carries only in-frame clones and drops some. The sample has about 190,000 clones, 65% to 80% seen once. Trimming removed 2 bases at V and 4 bases at J, with 13 bases between. From germline, CDR1 is SGHRS and CDR2 YFSETQ. The CDR3 length is 14 residues. The chain carries TRBV5-1 and TRBJ2-7; tentative D call: TRBD2 (6 bases). Sequenced sample: PBMCs. The clonotype was recovered from a man in his thirties or forties in good health and CMV-seropositive. Written as DNA, the CDR3 is TGCGCCAGCAGCTTAGGCGCGGGGAAGTACGAGCAGTACTTC. Amino acids: CASSLGAGKYEQYF.